The 15 T cell receptor beta chains listed next were all sequenced from one sample in a study of T cell responses to AZD1222 COVID-19 vaccine. TCRdb keeps only in-frame clones here, not all; method: immunoSEQ multiplex PCR. In the table there are 80,000 to 95,000 clones, 90% of which are singletons. This sample comprised peripheral blood, obtained on day 0 of AZD1222 vaccination. The receptors originated from an adult in good health.

The chain carries TRBV18 and TRBJ1-2; no firm D call. Germline CDR1 KGHSH, CDR2 LQKENI. V was cut by 2 bases and J by 2 bases, with 15 bases left in between. CDR3 length: 16 amino acids. The CDR3 DNA reads TGTGCCAGCTCACCAACAACACTACCTCGAAACTATGGCTACACCTTC. Protein product: CASSPTTLPRNYGYTF.

The rearrangement uses TRBV2 and TRBJ1-2; D gene unclear. The germline CDR1 and CDR2 sequences are SNHLY and FYNNEI. The CDR3 is 13 residues long. V lost 0 bases and J 8 bases, leaving 10 bases between the germline ends. In nucleotides, the CDR3 is TGTGCCAGCAGTGAAGCGCTATCGGGGGGCTACACCTTC. It specifies CASSEALSGGYTF.

In this sample, this clone turned up once. The gene calls are TRBV7-6 and TRBJ2-6; D unclear. CDR3 size: 13 residues. V shed 6 bases and J shed 4 bases, with 7 bases lying between them. Germline values: CDR1 SGHVS, CDR2 FNYEAQ. CDR3 protein: CASRFSGANVLTF. CDR3 DNA sequence: TGTGCCAGCAGATTCTCCGGGGCCAACGTCCTGACTTTC.

This clone was detected once. The chain couples TRBV7-2 to TRBJ1-1, with 8 positions matching TRBD1. V lost 4 bases, J lost 5 bases, and 6 bases stayed unmatched. CDR3 length: 14 amino acids. The V gene's germline CDR1 is SGHTA and CDR2 FQGNSA. The CDR3 sequence is CASSYSRGRTEAFF. The CDR3, as DNA: TGTGCCAGCAGCTACTCCAGGGGGCGGACTGAAGCTTTCTTT.

The J gene is TRBJ2-1, the V gene TRBV4-3; 7 bases are shared with TRBD2. Germline V gives CDR1 LGHNA, CDR2 YSLEER. The junction had 8 bases not matched to a gene; V was cut back by 3 bases and J by 6 bases. This CDR3 is 15 amino acids long. CDR3 amino acids: CASSHAGRVGNEQFF. The CDR3 nucleotides are TGCGCCAGCAGCCACGCGGGGAGGGTCGGCAATGAGCAGTTCTTC.

This sequence joins TRBV6-2 or TRBV6-3 and TRBJ2-5; TRBD1 aligns across 8 bases. The CDR3 sequence is 15 residues long. Germline V gives CDR1 MNHEY, CDR2 SVGEGT. The trim removed 0 bases at V and 5 bases at J, leaving 5 bases unmatched. The CDR3 here is CASSYSLQGVETQYF. The CDR3 DNA reads as TGTGCCAGCAGTTACTCGTTACAGGGGGTCGAGACCCAGTACTTC.

The chain recombines TRBV19 with TRBJ1-2; a possible D gene is TRBD1 (5 bases). The CDR3 extends over 12 amino acids. V gave up 8 bases and J gave up 4 bases, with 11 bases separating them. Germline-derived CDR1 and CDR2 are LNHDA and SQIVND (reference sequence). CDR3 loop: CASGGVRYGYTF. The CDR3 coding sequence is TGTGCCAGTGGAGGGGTCCGCTATGGCTACACCTTC.

V and J are TRBV9 and TRBJ1-5; maybe TRBD1 (6 bases). Trimming pared 0 bases from V and 2 bases from J, leaving 9 bases between. The V gene's germline CDR1 is SGDLS and CDR2 YYNGEE. CDR3 length: 15 amino acids. The CDR3 protein is CASSVGDTGNQPQHF. In DNA, the CDR3 is TGTGCCAGCAGCGTAGGGGACACCGGCAATCAGCCCCAGCATTTT.

CDR3 protein: CASSVGGAANYGYTF. The CDR3 DNA is TGTGCCAGCAGCGTTGGGGGCGCGGCGAACTATGGCTACACCTTC. The chain has TRBV9 and TRBJ1-2; perhaps TRBD1 as D (6 bases). In germline, CDR1 is SGDLS, CDR2 YYNGEE. V was cut by 2 bases and J by 2 bases, with 13 bases left in between. There are 15 residues in the CDR3.

Written as DNA, the CDR3 is TGTGCCAGCAGCCACATTGAAGAGACCCAGTACTTC. It translates to CASSHIEETQYF. V usage is TRBV6-5 and J usage is TRBJ2-5; no clear D. In germline, CDR1 is MNHEY, CDR2 SVGAGI. Trimming removed 6 bases from V and 3 bases from J, with 8 bases in between. The CDR3 consists of 12 residues.

This rearrangement joins TRBV5-1 to TRBJ2-7; D not certain. This CDR3 contains 12 residues. Germline-derived CDR1 and CDR2 are SGHRS and YFSETQ. V shed 3 bases and J shed 2 bases, with 6 bases lying between them. CDR3 in amino acids: CASSSPTYEQYF. The DNA for the CDR3 is TGCGCCAGCAGCTCTCCCACCTACGAGCAGTACTTC.

The chain recombines TRBV28 with TRBJ2-1; perhaps D is TRBD1 or TRBD2 (5 bases each). V gave up 3 bases and J gave up 6 bases, with 9 bases separating them. This CDR3 comprises 13 residues. Germline CDR1 reads MDHEN; CDR2 reads SYDVKM. The CDR3 loop reads CASSFGGGNEQFF. CDR3 coding DNA: TGTGCCAGCAGTTTTGGTGGGGGCAATGAGCAGTTCTTC.

The chain has TRBV6-2 or TRBV6-3 and TRBJ1-1; D uncertain. Between the trimmed V and J ends, which lost 1 base and 4 bases, there was a span of 10 bases. Per the germline V gene, CDR1 is MNHEY and CDR2 is SVGEGT. The CDR3 contains 14 residues. CDR3 coding DNA: TGTGCCAGCAGTTACTTCGGGAGGTCCACTGAAGCTTTCTTT. It translates to CASSYFGRSTEAFF.

This rearrangement joins TRBV2 to TRBJ1-1; D is unclear. Germline lookup yields CDR1 SNHLY and CDR2 FYNNEI. V was shortened by 0 bases and J by 2 bases, with 4 bases between the two germline ends. This CDR3 is 13 amino acids long. The CDR3 is CASSEAENTEAFF. CDR3 DNA sequence: TGTGCCAGCAGTGAAGCGGAAAACACTGAAGCTTTCTTT.

V usage is TRBV12-3 or TRBV12-4 and J usage is TRBJ1-1; the match to TRBD1 covers 7 bases. The CDR3 runs 13 residues. V dropped 6 bases and J dropped 9; count of bases not matched to a gene: 10. CDR3 protein: CASSQTGTEKAFF. The CDR3 DNA sequence: TGTGCCAGCAGCCAAACCGGGACAGAAAAAGCTTTCTTT.